The TCR beta chain described here comes from a study of beta chain features in type 1 diabetes (dated by TCRdb to about 2018). Broadly, across the study: Patients and healthy donors did not differ in mean age, gender distribution, total cell number or subset yield. Whereas all 30 or so donors provided naive and central memory subsets, regulatory and stem cell-like memory subsets were isolated from just 8 patients and about eight healthy donors. The study compared TCRB repertoires of sorted circulating CD4+ T cell subsets between recently diagnosed type 1 diabetes patients and matched healthy donors. A total of approximately 100 million sorted cells were examined across all samples, and the number of cells per subset was strongly correlated with RNA yield. Summary of the overall study and its limitations: Patients with type 1 diabetes made fewer insertions and deleted more nucleotides at VDJ recombination sites, implying thymic rearrangement abnormalities. Shorter templates might be favored by PCR, yet because patient and control samples were amplified and corrected together, any such skew would affect both groups equally. Because cDNA was sequenced instead of genomic DNA, highly expressing activated cells could be over-represented, though the groups showed no difference in activation or CD3 levels. Type 1 diabetes patients showed a moderate but significant shortening of TCRB CDR3 length in all four CD4+ subsets. Because small numbers of individuals were included in the HLA sub-analyses, any influence of HLA type on TCRB rearrangement was left unresolved. Naive, central memory and regulatory TCRB repertoires appeared more similar among patients than among healthy donors.

Concerning this clone: Its cognate antigen has yet to be identified. Base quality data are lacking; no much larger clone is found one base away.

The entire isolated RNA was reverse transcribed using the High Capacity cDNA Reverse Transcription Kit, and thus expressed TCRB transcripts were sequenced. Deep immunoSEQ sequencing was performed on naive, central memory and regulatory T cell samples, with an average of roughly 4 million total reads per sample. After sorted cells were lysed in RLT buffer, RNA was extracted with DNase-treated RNeasy Micro or Mini kits, with the choice depending on cell number. To prevent cross-contamination, every cell subset was processed on its own, while patient and healthy donor samples were processed together. Using the immunoSEQ multiplex PCR, TCRB sequences were amplified from cDNA into 87-bp fragments spanning the CDR3 region. Amplicons were sequenced on the Illumina HiSeq platform. The source study handled its data this way. PCR bias was corrected computationally using synthetic template baselines, and reads within Hamming distance 2 were collapsed, with unmergeable singletons discarded. Reads were aligned to IMGT to assign V, D and J genes, CDR3 length, and insertions or deletions at six rearrangement sites. Within each subset, clonotype counts were normalized to sorted cell number, and only after that were true diversity and Gini coefficients computed with the tcR R package. The overlap coefficient, calculated on TCRB nucleotide sequences, was used to measure repertoire sharing. Out-of-frame TCRB sequences from naive cells were analyzed as a proxy for the pre-selection repertoire. TCRdb took over this immuneACCESS table, retaining in-frame rearrangements with V and J assigned. Such tables are incomplete; in checked studies, under half of the missing clones stem from an unresolved V gene, and the remainder is unexplained. V and J calls and clone size follow that table, whereas D and trimming were derived from the DNA. The sample includes approximately 280,000 clones, with approximately 15% observed a single time. The ten largest make up 0.015% of the sample.

From each donor, a single peripheral blood sample of roughly 0.11 L on average was drawn into heparinised tubes. Naive, central memory, regulatory and stem cell-like memory CD4+ T cells were sorted on a BD FACSAria II using a panel including CD45RO, CCR7, CD25, CD127, CD95 and CD27. A purity above 98% was achieved for all sorted populations. PBMCs were separated immediately by Lymphoprep density gradient centrifugation and were stained directly, without being cultured. To minimize batch effects, samples were stained and sorted in pairs, one healthy donor with one patient per experiment. The source is a man younger than 30 with type 1 diabetes. The sample was naive CD4+ T cells from blood. Read against the paper, the sample's cell subset or site label means: true naive CD4+ T cells.

The CDR3 reads CASSSRGDNEQFF. The bases are TGTGCCAGCAGCAGCCGGGGAGACAATGAGCAGTTCTTC. In this chain, TRBV7-9 is recombined with TRBJ2-1; 5 matching bases give a weak D call of TRBD2. CDR1 and CDR2, looked up from the germline V gene (reference sequence), are SEHNR and FQNEAQ. V drops 5 bases and J drops 5 bases, leaving 10 bases in between. The CDR3 covers 13 residues, taking in both the cysteine and the phenylalanine. CDR3 DNA is the only sequence kept; it has 39 bases, read in frame from the first base.